These 4 T cell receptor beta chains were sequenced from one sample in a study of control samples from healthy donors and cancer patients. Clones were read by immunoSEQ multiplex PCR, and TCRdb kept only the in-frame ones, dropping some. This sample has around 130,000 clones; around 90% occur once, and the top ten carry roughly 8.6%. Sequenced input: blood. All receptors come from a man between 18 and 29 years old in good health.

V is TRBV19 and J is TRBJ1-2, with D tentatively TRBD1 (6 bases). The CDR3 spans 16 residues. Germline V gene data show CDR1 as LNHDA and CDR2 as SQIVND (reference sequence). V was clipped by 0 bases and J by 0 bases, with 11 bases between them. The CDR3 nucleotides read TGTGCCAGTAGTATAGAAGGGACACATGCTAACTATGGCTACACCTTC. It encodes CASSIEGTHANYGYTF.

V is TRBV5-1 and J is TRBJ2-5, with no clear D. The CDR3 has 14 residues. Trimming pared 5 bases from V and 1 base from J, leaving 12 bases between. Germline lookup yields CDR1 SGHRS and CDR2 YFSETQ. CDR3 sequence (DNA): TGCGCCAGCAGAGGACGGCAGACCCAAGAGACCCAGTACTTC. Protein product: CASRGRQTQETQYF. Drawing the rest from reference TRBV5-1 and TRBJ2-5, the complete variable domain is KAGVTQTPRYLIKTRGQQVTLSCSPISGHRSVSWYQQTPGQGLQFLFEYFSETQRNKGNFPGRFSGRQFSNSRSEMNVSTLELGDSALYLCASRGRQTQETQYFGPGTRLLVL.

The V gene is TRBV4-1, the J gene TRBJ1-3; the D gene is possibly TRBD1 (5 bases). This CDR3 region has 17 residues. Germline CDR1 MGHRA, CDR2 YSYEKL. Trimming cost V 4 bases and J 0 bases, with 16 bases left between them. CDR3 nucleotide sequence: TGCGCCAGCAGCCGCGGGGGGGTCGTTTACTCTGGAAACACCATATATTTT. Residues: CASSRGGVVYSGNTIYF.

V and J are TRBV5-4 and TRBJ1-3; D gene uncertain. Between the trimmed V and J ends, which lost 4 bases and 0 bases, there was a span of 11 bases. The length of the CDR3 is 15 residues. The germline V gene encodes CDR1 SGHNT and CDR2 YYREEE (reference sequence). The DNA for the CDR3 is TGTGCCAGCAGCCAGGAGGTGAGCTCTGGAAACACCATATATTTT. This encodes CASSQEVSSGNTIYF.